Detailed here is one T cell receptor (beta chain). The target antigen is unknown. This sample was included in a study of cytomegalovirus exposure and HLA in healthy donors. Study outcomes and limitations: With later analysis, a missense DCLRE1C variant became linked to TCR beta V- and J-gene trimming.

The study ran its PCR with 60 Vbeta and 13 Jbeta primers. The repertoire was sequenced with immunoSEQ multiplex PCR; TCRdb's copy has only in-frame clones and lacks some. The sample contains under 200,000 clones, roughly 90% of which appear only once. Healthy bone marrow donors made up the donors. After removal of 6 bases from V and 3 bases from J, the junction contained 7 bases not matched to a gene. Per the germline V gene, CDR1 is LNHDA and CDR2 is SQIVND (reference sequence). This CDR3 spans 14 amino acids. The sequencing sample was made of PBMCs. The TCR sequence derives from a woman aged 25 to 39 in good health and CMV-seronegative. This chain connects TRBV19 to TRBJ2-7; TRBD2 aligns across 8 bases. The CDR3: CASRPSGPDYEQYF. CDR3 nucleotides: TGTGCCAGTAGACCTAGCGGGCCGGACTACGAGCAGTACTTC.